The T cell receptor beta chain under discussion was sequenced for a study of cytomegalovirus exposure and HLA in healthy donors. Overall study results and limits: According to reports, the classifier identified cytomegalovirus status with high specificity and sensitivity. Cytomegalovirus association was assigned to about 150 TCR beta chains.

About this clone: The antigen remains undetermined.

The V gene lost 2 bases and the J gene lost 4 bases, with 17 bases spanning the gap. Germline CDR1 reads LGHNT; CDR2 reads FRNRAP. This CDR3 region has 16 residues. In the PCR, 60 Vbeta and 13 Jbeta primers were used. Authors' processing steps: Later work found roughly 80 million unique TCR beta chains, with 9.5 million to 12 million shared. This table comes from immunoSEQ multiplex PCR, and its TCRdb copy is limited to in-frame clones, with some not included. V and J calls plus clone size are reproduced from that table; the DNA served to infer D and trimming. The table records about 100,000 clones, over 65% of them present only once.

The receptor was isolated from a man aged 35-49 years in good health and CMV-seronegative. This chain links TRBV12-5 with TRBJ1-2, with D possibly being TRBD1 (6 bases). The sequenced sample was PBMCs. CDR3 bases: TGTGCTAGTGGTTTGACTCCCAGGGGAGAGTCCTATGGCTACACCTTC. Amino acid sequence: CASGLTPRGESYGYTF.